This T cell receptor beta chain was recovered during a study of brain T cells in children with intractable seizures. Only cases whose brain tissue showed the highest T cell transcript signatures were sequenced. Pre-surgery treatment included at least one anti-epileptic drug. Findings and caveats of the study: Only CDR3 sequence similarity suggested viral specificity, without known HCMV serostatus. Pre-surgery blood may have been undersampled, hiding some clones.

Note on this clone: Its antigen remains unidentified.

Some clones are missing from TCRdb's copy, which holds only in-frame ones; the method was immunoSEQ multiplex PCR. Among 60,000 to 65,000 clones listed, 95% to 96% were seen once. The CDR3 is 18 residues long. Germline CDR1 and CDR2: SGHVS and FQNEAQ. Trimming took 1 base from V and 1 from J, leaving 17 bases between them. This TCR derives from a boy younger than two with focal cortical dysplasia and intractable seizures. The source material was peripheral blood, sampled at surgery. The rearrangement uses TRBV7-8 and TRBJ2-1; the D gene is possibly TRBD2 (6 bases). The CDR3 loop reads CASSLVNPGLVSYNEQFF. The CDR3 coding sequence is TGTGCCAGCAGCTTAGTTAACCCGGGACTCGTATCCTACAATGAGCAGTTCTTC.